This T cell receptor beta chain was observed in a study of cytomegalovirus exposure and HLA in healthy donors. Broader study findings: Most CMV-associated TCR beta chains were later found to appear HLA-restricted. Solely CMV serostatus was available to characterize immune exposure. Owing to their indistinguishability, certain V segments, notably TRBV6-2 and TRBV6-3, were excluded. Trimming of TCR beta V- and J-genes showed a link, identified in a later analysis, to a missense DCLRE1C variant.

PCR involved 60 Vbeta and 13 Jbeta primers. Some clones are missing from TCRdb's copy, which holds only in-frame ones; the method was immunoSEQ multiplex PCR. The sample records some 130,000 clones, 70% to 80% being singletons. Germline-derived CDR1 and CDR2 are MDHEN and SYDVKM. V was clipped by 6 bases and J by 8 bases, with 19 bases between them. This CDR3 spans 14 amino acids. To note about this clone: What it recognizes is unknown.

The V call is TRBV28, the J call TRBJ1-2; D gene unclear. The source is a man aged 30 to 45 in good health and CMV-seronegative. Sequencing was carried out using PBMCs. CDR3 bases: TGTGCCAGCAGCCTACACCCAAATCAGCGAGGCTACACCTTC. It specifies CASSLHPNQRGYTF.